This TCR beta chain was obtained from a study of CD8+ T cells in alopecia areata. The study, taken as a whole, reports: Uncertain still, given a single nonresponder, is whether baseline CD8+ expansion links to response.

Germline CDR1 and CDR2: SGDLS and YYNGEE. The germline V and J ends were trimmed by 0 bases and 2 bases, with 15 bases remaining between them. This CDR3 contains 16 residues. Sample treatment: oral pan-JAK inhibitor, 5-10 mg twice daily. In each case, RNA was isolated and then reverse transcribed into cDNA as the sequencing template. Sequenced by immunoSEQ multiplex PCR; TCRdb stores in-frame clones only, minus some. The sample lists some 120,000 clones, over 60% occurring once. Concerning this clone: The antigen is undetermined.

The chain joins TRBV9 to TRBJ2-7; D is possibly TRBD2 (6 bases). This TCR was recovered from a human donor with alopecia areata. The sample in question was CD4+ T cells sorted from blood, obtained at week 4, from a patient treated with tofacitinib. The CDR3 loop is CASSVAAGTGTYEQYF. DNA of the CDR3: TGTGCCAGCAGCGTAGCTGCCGGGACTGGAACCTACGAGCAGTACTTC.